This entry describes one TCR beta chain. This record comes from a study of technical replicates of blood from a handful of donors. Assay: immunoSEQ multiplex PCR; the TCRdb copy retains only in-frame clones and omits some. Seen here are more than 65,000 clones, approximately 80% observed once, and the top ten hold 3% to 4.5%. The CDR3 spans 15 residues. CDR1 is SGHTA, CDR2 FQGNSA, per germline. V lost 1 base to trimming and J lost 4 bases, with 11 bases between them. The receptor was isolated from a human donor in good health. Some clones in this sample may be carry-over from other donors' samples. The chain has TRBV7-2 and TRBJ1-5, with TRBD1 as a possible D gene (6 bases). Specimen: PBMCs. For the CDR3, the DNA is TGTGCCAGCAGCTTAGAGTTGGGGGCTAATCAGCCCCAGCATTTT. Protein: CASSLELGANQPQHF.